One and the same sample provided the 26 T cell receptor beta chains below, sequenced in a study of PD-L1 blockade in urothelial cancer. TCRdb's table, derived via immunoSEQ multiplex PCR, lists solely in-frame clones and lacks some. The sample comprises about 74,000 clones, around four fifths of which are singletons, and about 4.7% rests with the top ten. Here the sequenced sample was PBMCs, taken around atezolizumab (anti-PD-L1) treatment. The receptors here all came from a man between 65 and 80 years old with urothelial cancer.

This clone occurred once. This chain uses TRBV28 with TRBJ2-3; D may be TRBD2 (6 bases). Trimming removed 2 bases at V and 3 bases at J, with 12 bases between. Per the germline V gene, CDR1 is MDHEN and CDR2 is SYDVKM. This CDR3 has 15 amino acids. The CDR3 region is CASSLGGAGTDTQYF. The DNA of the CDR3 is TGTGCCAGCAGTTTAGGAGGGGCTGGTACAGATACGCAGTATTTT.

The chain has TRBV20-1 and TRBJ2-5; D is possibly TRBD2 (6 bases). CDR3 length: 11 amino acids. Germline CDR1 DFQATT, CDR2 SNEGSKA (reference sequence). V was clipped by 5 bases and J by 4 bases, with 8 bases between them. In DNA form, the CDR3 reads TGCAGTGCTCAGGGAGGAGAGACCCAGTACTTC. Its translation is CSAQGGETQYF.

The chain joins TRBV7-9 to TRBJ2-5; 7 bases are shared with TRBD2. V was clipped by 5 bases and J by 5 bases; unmatched bases: 5. The CDR3 is 13 residues long. CDR1 and CDR2 (germline): SEHNR, FQNEAQ (reference sequence). CDR3 sequence: CASSPGLLETQYF. The CDR3 nucleotides read TGTGCCAGCAGCCCGGGACTATTGGAGACCCAGTACTTC.

The genes are TRBV28 and TRBJ2-6; 7 bases are shared with TRBD1. The CDR3 is made up of 19 amino acids. V shed 7 bases and J 0 bases; nucleotides not matched to a gene: 15. CDR1 is MDHEN and CDR2 is SYDVKM in the germline V gene. CDR3 region: CASNGITGTASSGANVLTF. The CDR3 coding sequence is TGTGCCAGCAATGGAATAACCGGGACAGCCAGCTCTGGGGCCAACGTCCTGACTTTC.

The gene calls are TRBV10-2 and TRBJ2-3; the D gene is possibly TRBD2 (6 bases). Germline assignment: CDR1 WSHSY and CDR2 SAAADI. Deletions cut 2 bases from V and 0 bases from J, with 6 bases between. The CDR3 runs to 14 residues. This CDR3 reads CASSESGSTDTQYF. CDR3 nucleotide sequence: TGCGCCAGCAGTGAGAGCGGGAGCACAGATACGCAGTATTTT.

This clone came up a few times. This chain joins TRBV29-1 and TRBJ2-7, with D perhaps TRBD1 (5 bases). V was pared by 3 bases and J by 9 bases, with 15 bases between. The CDR3 contains 12 residues. Germline values: CDR1 SQVTM, CDR2 ANQGSEA. Here the CDR3 DNA reads TGCAGCGTTGATAGGGGCCCCGGCGGGCAGTACTTC. Translated: CSVDRGPGGQYF.

This chain connects TRBV6-1 to TRBJ2-1, with 7 bases matching TRBD2. CDR1 is MNHNS and CDR2 is SASEGT in the germline V gene. The CDR3 totals 14 residues. V was pared by 5 bases and J by 7 bases, with 8 bases of the junction left unmatched. CDR3 in DNA: TGTGCCAGCAGTAATAGGCGGGAGCGAAATGAGCAGTTCTTC. Its protein is CASSNRRERNEQFF.

The CDR3 DNA follows: TGTGCCAGCAGCTTGGGGGGCCCTGACACAGATACGCAGTATTTT. This sequence encodes CASSLGGPDTDTQYF. The J gene is TRBJ2-3, the V gene TRBV5-4; D is perhaps TRBD1 (5 bases). Per the germline V gene, CDR1 is SGHNT and CDR2 is YYREEE (reference sequence). Deletions cut 0 bases from V and 2 bases from J, with 10 bases between. The CDR3 has 15 residues.

The chain couples TRBV9 to TRBJ1-4; weak D call: TRBD1 (6 bases). The CDR3 extends over 15 amino acids. In germline, CDR1 is SGDLS, CDR2 YYNGEE. V lost 4 bases and J lost 3, with 13 bases in between. CDR3: CASSSNTGPNEKLFF. CDR3 nucleotide sequence: TGTGCCAGCAGCAGCAATACAGGGCCTAATGAAAAACTGTTTTTT. Together with reference TRBV9 and TRBJ1-4, the CDR3 gives the full variable domain: DSGVTQTPKHLITATGQRVTLRCSPRSGDLSVYWYQQSLDQGLQFLIQYYNGEERAKGNILERFSAQQFPDLHSELNLSSLELGDSALYFCASSSNTGPNEKLFFGSGTQLSVL.

This chain's CDR3 is CASTPGGSFYEQYF. The CDR3 DNA sequence: TGTGCCAGCACCCCGGGGGGTTCTTTCTACGAGCAGTACTTC. The rearrangement joins TRBV28 to TRBJ2-5; 7 bases are a match to TRBD2. The closer fit of TRBJ2-7 to the DNA end suggests the J call may be wrong. CDR3 length equals 14 residues. CDR1 and CDR2 from the germline V gene are MDHEN and SYDVKM.

The genes are TRBV6-1 and TRBJ2-7; TRBD1 agrees at 8 bases. From germline, CDR1 is MNHNS and CDR2 SASEGT. Trimming cost V 3 bases and J 2 bases; bases outside gene matches: 3. There are 14 residues in the CDR3. The DNA of the CDR3 is TGTGCCAGCAGTGATACAGGGGGACCCTACGAGCAGTACTTC. Translated: CASSDTGGPYEQYF.

The chain carries TRBV10-3 and TRBJ2-7, with 8 bases fitting TRBD2. With V trimmed by 6 bases and J by 3 bases, 4 bases remained unmatched. The CDR3 sequence is 13 residues long. Germline V gene data show CDR1 as ENHRY and CDR2 as SYGVKD. Written as DNA, the CDR3 is TGTGCCATCAGGGGACTAGAGGACTACGAGCAGTACTTC. It encodes CAIRGLEDYEQYF.

This chain joins TRBV19 and TRBJ2-2; 16 bases are a match to TRBD2. The CDR3 runs 18 residues. V lost 4 bases, J lost 4 bases, and 6 bases stayed unmatched. Germline-derived CDR1 and CDR2 are LNHDA and SQIVND (reference sequence). The CDR3 protein is CASSRGLAGGRLTGELFF. The CDR3 DNA follows: TGTGCCAGTAGTAGGGGACTAGCGGGAGGGAGACTCACCGGGGAGCTGTTTTTT.

The chain is built from TRBV11-2 and TRBJ2-7; 9 bases align to TRBD1. The trim removed 4 bases at V and 2 bases at J, leaving 6 bases unmatched. Germline CDR1 reads SGHAT; CDR2 reads FQNNGV. The length of the CDR3 is 15 residues. The CDR3: CASSWDRVITYEQYF. DNA of the CDR3: TGTGCCAGCAGCTGGGACAGGGTCATAACCTACGAGCAGTACTTC.

This chain links TRBV18 with TRBJ2-3, with D tentatively TRBD2 (6 bases). The CDR3 loop spans 14 amino acids. V lost 6 bases and J lost 3, with 13 bases in between. Germline V gene lookup returns CDR1 KGHSH and CDR2 LQKENI. The CDR3 is CASSPPGETDTQYF. The DNA of the CDR3 is TGTGCCAGCTCCCCCCCGGGGGAGACAGATACGCAGTATTTT.

The chain has TRBV5-1 and TRBJ2-2; D might be TRBD1 (6 bases). Germline CDR1 reads SGHRS; CDR2 reads YFSETQ. Trimming left V 5 bases short and J 3 bases short, with 11 bases between. The CDR3 extends over 14 amino acids. The chain's CDR3 is CASRGTGHTGELFF. CDR3 nucleotide sequence: TGCGCCAGCAGGGGAACAGGGCACACCGGGGAGCTGTTTTTT. Based on the CDR3 plus reference TRBV5-1 and TRBJ2-2, the full variable domain is KAGVTQTPRYLIKTRGQQVTLSCSPISGHRSVSWYQQTPGQGLQFLFEYFSETQRNKGNFPGRFSGRQFSNSRSEMNVSTLELGDSALYLCASRGTGHTGELFFGEGSRLTVL.

The gene calls are TRBV29-1 and TRBJ1-1; no clear D. V was shortened by 4 bases and J by 5 bases, with 8 bases between the two germline ends. There are 11 residues in the CDR3. Germline CDR1 is SQVTM and CDR2 is ANQGSEA. CDR3 protein: CSVGGPTEAFF. CDR3 sequence (DNA): TGCAGCGTTGGAGGCCCTACTGAAGCTTTCTTT.

The chain recombines TRBV4-2 with TRBJ2-5, with 11 bases matching TRBD2. V lost 0 bases to trimming and J lost 5 bases; unmatched junction nucleotides: 14. Looked up from germline, CDR1 is LGHNA and CDR2 is YNFKEQ. CDR3 size: 19 residues. Here the CDR3 reads CASSQEPRGLAGTVETQYF. The CDR3, as DNA: TGTGCCAGCAGCCAAGAACCCAGAGGACTAGCGGGCACTGTGGAGACCCAGTACTTC.

The chain joins TRBV7-8 to TRBJ2-7; 9 bases map to TRBD1. CDR1 is SGHVS and CDR2 is FQNEAQ in the germline V gene. The CDR3 is 13 amino acids. V lost 4 bases and J lost 6; bases outside the gene matches: 4. For the CDR3, the DNA is TGTGCCAGCAGCTCGACAGGGGGGAGCGAGCAGTACTTC. Amino acid sequence: CASSSTGGSEQYF. Full variable domain (remainder filled in from reference TRBV7-8 and TRBJ2-7): GAGVSQSPRYKVAKRGQDVALRCDPISGHVSLFWYQQALGQGPEFLTYFQNEAQLDKSGLPSDRFFAERPEGSVSTLKIQRTQQEDSAVYLCASSSTGGSEQYFGPGTRLTVT.

This sequence joins TRBV28 and TRBJ1-1; 8 bases are shared with TRBD1. CDR3 length: 12 residues. The trim removed 6 bases at V and 8 bases at J, leaving 5 bases unmatched. Per the germline V gene, CDR1 is MDHEN and CDR2 is SYDVKM. CDR3: CASSLGQVEAFF. In DNA form, the CDR3 reads TGTGCCAGCAGCCTGGGACAGGTAGAAGCTTTCTTT.

V and J are TRBV5-4 and TRBJ2-4; 7 nucleotides agree with TRBD2. CDR3 length: 14 residues. V trimming: 2 bases; J trimming: 7 bases; junction bases outside the gene matches: 6. Germline V lookup: CDR1 SGHNT, CDR2 YYREEE (reference sequence). CDR3 bases: TGTGCCAGCAGCTTAACTGGGGGGGTTAACATTCAGTACTTC. This gives the protein CASSLTGGVNIQYF.

This clone was recorded once. The chain couples TRBV15 to TRBJ1-4, with no clear D. V was trimmed by 4 bases and J by 8 bases, leaving 14 bases between them. The CDR3 has 14 residues. Germline V lookup: CDR1 LNHNV, CDR2 YYDKDF (reference sequence). CDR3 sequence (DNA): TGTGCCACCAGCAAACCGGGAGACAAGGAAAAACTGTTTTTT. As protein: CATSKPGDKEKLFF.

This chain joins TRBV7-7 and TRBJ2-1; 8 nucleotides align to TRBD2. The V segment lost 5 bases and the J segment 10 bases; nucleotides outside the gene matches: 10. In germline, CDR1 is SSHAT, CDR2 FNYEAQ (reference sequence). This CDR3 contains 14 residues. CDR3 nucleotide sequence: TGTGCCAGCAGCCCGGGACTAGACCGTTTAGAGCAGTTCTTC. Protein sequence: CASSPGLDRLEQFF.

The gene calls are TRBV6-6 and TRBJ2-7, with 9 bases matching TRBD1. Germline CDR1 is MNHNY and CDR2 is SVGAGI (reference sequence). V gave up 0 bases and J gave up 3 bases; unmatched junction bases: 3. CDR3 size: 15 residues. The CDR3 sequence: CASSYSGQGGYEQYF. CDR3 DNA sequence: TGTGCCAGCAGTTACTCGGGACAGGGAGGCTACGAGCAGTACTTC.

This clone was seen a few times. The J gene is TRBJ2-1, the V gene TRBV7-6, with D possibly matching TRBD2 (6 bases). V shed 5 bases and J shed 7 bases, with 33 bases lying between them. The V gene's germline CDR1 is SGHVS and CDR2 FNYEAQ. This CDR3 contains 20 residues. CDR3 in DNA: TGTGCCAGCAGCCGGACCCCGGGTGGTAGTTCCCGGGGGTTTGAGAATGAGCAGTTCTTC. Its translation: CASSRTPGGSSRGFENEQFF.

The chain employs TRBV6-1 and TRBJ2-3, with 9 bases matching TRBD2. Germline values: CDR1 MNHNS, CDR2 SASEGT. V lost 7 bases, J lost 2 bases, and 7 bases stayed unmatched. The CDR3 contains 15 residues. Here the CDR3 DNA reads TGTGCCAGCACAGGAATAGCGGGGGCCACAGATACGCAGTATTTT. Translation gives CASTGIAGATDTQYF.